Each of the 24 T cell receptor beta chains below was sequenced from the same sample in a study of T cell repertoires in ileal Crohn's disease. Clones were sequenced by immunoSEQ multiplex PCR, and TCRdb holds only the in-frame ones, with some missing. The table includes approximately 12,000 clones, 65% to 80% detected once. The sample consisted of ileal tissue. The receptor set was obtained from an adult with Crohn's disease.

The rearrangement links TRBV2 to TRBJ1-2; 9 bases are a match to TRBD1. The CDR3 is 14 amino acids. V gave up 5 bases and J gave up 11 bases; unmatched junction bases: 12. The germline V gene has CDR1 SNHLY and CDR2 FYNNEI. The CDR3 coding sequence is TGTGCCAGCAGTCTCCGGGACAGGGATTCTAGGTACACCTTC. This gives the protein CASSLRDRDSRYTF.

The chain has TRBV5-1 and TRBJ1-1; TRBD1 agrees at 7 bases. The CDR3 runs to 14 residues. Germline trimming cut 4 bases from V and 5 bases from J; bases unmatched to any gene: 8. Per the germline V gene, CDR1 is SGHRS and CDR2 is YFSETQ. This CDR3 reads CASSIRQGRTEAFF. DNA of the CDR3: TGCGCCAGCAGCATACGACAGGGTCGGACTGAAGCTTTCTTT.

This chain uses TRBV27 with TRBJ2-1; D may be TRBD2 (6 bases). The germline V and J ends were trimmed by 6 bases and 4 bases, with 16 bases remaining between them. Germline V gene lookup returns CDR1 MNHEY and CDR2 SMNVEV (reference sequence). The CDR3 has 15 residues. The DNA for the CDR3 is TGTGCCAGCAGCCTGCGCGGGACGGTATACAATGAGCAGTTCTTC. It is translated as CASSLRGTVYNEQFF.

The CDR3 reads CASSLEQPLYGYTF. For the CDR3, the DNA is TGTGCCAGCAGCTTGGAACAGCCCCTCTATGGCTACACCTTC. The chain has TRBV5-4 and TRBJ1-2; D unclear. The CDR3 spans 14 residues. Germline CDR1 and CDR2: SGHNT and YYREEE (reference sequence). Trimming shortened V by 0 bases and J by 4 bases, and 10 bases separated the two germline ends.

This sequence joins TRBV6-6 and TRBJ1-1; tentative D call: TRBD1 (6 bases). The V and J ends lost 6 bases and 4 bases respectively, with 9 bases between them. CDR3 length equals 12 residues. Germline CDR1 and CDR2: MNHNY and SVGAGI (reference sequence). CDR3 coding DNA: TGTGCCAGCAGCGAACAGGGCACTGAAGCTTTCTTT. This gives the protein CASSEQGTEAFF.

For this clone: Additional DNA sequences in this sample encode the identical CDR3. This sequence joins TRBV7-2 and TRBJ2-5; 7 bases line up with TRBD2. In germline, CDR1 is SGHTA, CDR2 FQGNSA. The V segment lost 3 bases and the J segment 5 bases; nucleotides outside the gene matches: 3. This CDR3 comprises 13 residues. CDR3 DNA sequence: TGTGCCAGCAGCTTCGCGGGGGAGGAGACCCAGTACTTC. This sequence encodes CASSFAGEETQYF. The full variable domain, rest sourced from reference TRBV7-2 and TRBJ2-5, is GAGVSQSPSNKVTEKGKDVELRCDPISGHTALYWYRQSLGQGLEFLIYFQGNSAPDKSGLPSDRFSAERTGGSVSTLTIQRTQQEDSAVYLCASSFAGEETQYFGPGTRLLVL.

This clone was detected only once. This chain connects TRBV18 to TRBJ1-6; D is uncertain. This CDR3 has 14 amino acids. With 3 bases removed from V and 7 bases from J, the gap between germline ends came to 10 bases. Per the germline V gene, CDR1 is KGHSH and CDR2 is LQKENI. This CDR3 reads CASSPGQFNSPLHF. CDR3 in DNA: TGTGCCAGCTCACCTGGCCAGTTCAATTCACCCCTCCACTTT.

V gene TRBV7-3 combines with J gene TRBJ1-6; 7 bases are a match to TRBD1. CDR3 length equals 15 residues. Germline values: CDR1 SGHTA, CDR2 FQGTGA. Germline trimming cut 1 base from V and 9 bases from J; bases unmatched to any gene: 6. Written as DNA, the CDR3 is TGTGCCAGCAGCTTAATGAAGGGGGCTGGTTCACCCCTCCACTTT. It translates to CASSLMKGAGSPLHF. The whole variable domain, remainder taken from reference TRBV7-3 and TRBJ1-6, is GAGVSQTPSNKVTEKGKYVELRCDPISGHTALYWYRQSLGQGPEFLIYFQGTGAADDSGLPNDRFFAVRPEGSVSTLKIQRTERGDSAVYLCASSLMKGAGSPLHFGNGTRLTVT.

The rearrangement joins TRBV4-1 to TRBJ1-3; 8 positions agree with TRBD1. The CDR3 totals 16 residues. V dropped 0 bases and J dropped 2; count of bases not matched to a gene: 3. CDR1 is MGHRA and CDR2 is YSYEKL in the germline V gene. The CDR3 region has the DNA TGCGCCAGCAGCCAAGACTACAGGGGGACTGGAAACACCATATATTTT. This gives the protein CASSQDYRGTGNTIYF.

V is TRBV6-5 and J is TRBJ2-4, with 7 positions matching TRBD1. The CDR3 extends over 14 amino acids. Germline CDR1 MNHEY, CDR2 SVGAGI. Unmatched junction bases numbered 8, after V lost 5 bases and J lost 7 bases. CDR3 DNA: TGTGCCAGCAGTCCTAACAGGGGAACCAACATTCAGTACTTC. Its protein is CASSPNRGTNIQYF.

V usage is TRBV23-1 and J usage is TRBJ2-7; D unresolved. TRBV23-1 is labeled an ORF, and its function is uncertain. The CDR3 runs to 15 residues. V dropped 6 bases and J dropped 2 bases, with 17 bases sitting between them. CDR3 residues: CASSFLKSFTYEQYF. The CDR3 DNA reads TGCGCCAGCAGCTTTTTGAAGAGCTTTACCTACGAGCAGTACTTC.

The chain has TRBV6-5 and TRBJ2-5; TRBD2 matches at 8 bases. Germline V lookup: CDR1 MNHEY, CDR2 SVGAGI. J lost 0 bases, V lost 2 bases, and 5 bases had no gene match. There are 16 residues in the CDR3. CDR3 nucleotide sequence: TGTGCCAGCAGTTACCCCGGGGGGGGCGACCAAGAGACCCAGTACTTC. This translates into CASSYPGGGDQETQYF.

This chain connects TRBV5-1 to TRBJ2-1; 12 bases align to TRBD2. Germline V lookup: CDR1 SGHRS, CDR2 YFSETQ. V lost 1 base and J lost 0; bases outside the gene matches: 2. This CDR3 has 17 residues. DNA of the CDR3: TGCGCCAGCAGCTTGACTAGCGGGGGGCCCTCCTACAATGAGCAGTTCTTC. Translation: CASSLTSGGPSYNEQFF.

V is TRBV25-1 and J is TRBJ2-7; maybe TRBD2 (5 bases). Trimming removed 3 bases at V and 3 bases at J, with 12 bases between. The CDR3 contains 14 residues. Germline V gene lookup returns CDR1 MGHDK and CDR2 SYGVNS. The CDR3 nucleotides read TGTGCCAGCAGTGACCATTCTAGCTACTACGAGCAGTACTTC. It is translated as CASSDHSSYYEQYF.

In DNA, the CDR3 is TGTGCCAGCAGCGGGTTGGACAGGGTCGGGGAAAAACTGTTTTTT. This gives the protein CASSGLDRVGEKLFF. This chain connects TRBV7-9 to TRBJ1-4; 8 nucleotides line up with TRBD1. The CDR3 has 15 amino acids. Germline CDR1 reads SEHNR; CDR2 reads FQNEAQ (reference sequence). With V trimmed by 5 bases and J by 8 bases, 10 bases remained unmatched.

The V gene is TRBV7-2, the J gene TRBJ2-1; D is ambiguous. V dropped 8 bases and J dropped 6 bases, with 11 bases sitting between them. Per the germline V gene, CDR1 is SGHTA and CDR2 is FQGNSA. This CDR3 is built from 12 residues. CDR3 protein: CASREFPNEQFF. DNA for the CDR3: TGTGCCAGCCGAGAGTTCCCCAATGAGCAGTTCTTC.

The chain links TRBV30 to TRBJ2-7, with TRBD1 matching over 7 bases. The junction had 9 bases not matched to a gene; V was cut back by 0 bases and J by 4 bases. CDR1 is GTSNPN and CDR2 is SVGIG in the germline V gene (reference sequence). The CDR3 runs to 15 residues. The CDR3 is CAWSVRGQNQYEQYF. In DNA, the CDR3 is TGTGCCTGGAGTGTGAGGGGGCAAAACCAATACGAGCAGTACTTC.

This CDR3 reads CASSLGSSGGADTQYF. CDR3 sequence (DNA): TGTGCCAGCAGCTTAGGGTCTAGCGGGGGGGCGGATACGCAGTATTTT. The chain recombines TRBV7-2 with TRBJ2-3; 12 bases agree with TRBD2. Germline V gene data show CDR1 as SGHTA and CDR2 as FQGNSA. The CDR3 has 16 residues. V gave up 1 base and J gave up 6 bases; unmatched junction bases: 5.

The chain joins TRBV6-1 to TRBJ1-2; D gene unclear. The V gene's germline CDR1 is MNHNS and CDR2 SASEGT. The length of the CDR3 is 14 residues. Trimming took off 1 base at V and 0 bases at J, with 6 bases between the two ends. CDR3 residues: CASSEEHSNYGYTF. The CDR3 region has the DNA TGTGCCAGCAGTGAAGAGCATTCTAACTATGGCTACACCTTC.

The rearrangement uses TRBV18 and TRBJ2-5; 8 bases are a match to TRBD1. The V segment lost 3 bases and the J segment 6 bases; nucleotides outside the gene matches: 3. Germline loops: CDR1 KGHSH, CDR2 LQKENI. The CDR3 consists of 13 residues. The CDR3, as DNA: TGTGCCAGCTCACCGGGACAGGAAAAGACCCAGTACTTC. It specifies CASSPGQEKTQYF.

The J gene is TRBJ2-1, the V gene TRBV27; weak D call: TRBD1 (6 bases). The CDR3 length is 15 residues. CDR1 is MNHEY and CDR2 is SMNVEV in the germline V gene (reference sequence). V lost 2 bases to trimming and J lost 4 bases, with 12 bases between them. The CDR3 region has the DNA TGTGCCAGCAGTTTAGGGCAGGGGCTTTACAATGAGCAGTTCTTC. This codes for CASSLGQGLYNEQFF.

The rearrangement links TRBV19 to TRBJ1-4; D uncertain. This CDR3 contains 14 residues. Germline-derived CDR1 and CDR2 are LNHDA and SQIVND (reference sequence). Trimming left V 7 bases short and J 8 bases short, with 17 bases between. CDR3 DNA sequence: TGTGCCAGTACTGTAAGGGCTAGCTACGAAAAACTGTTTTTT. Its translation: CASTVRASYEKLFF.

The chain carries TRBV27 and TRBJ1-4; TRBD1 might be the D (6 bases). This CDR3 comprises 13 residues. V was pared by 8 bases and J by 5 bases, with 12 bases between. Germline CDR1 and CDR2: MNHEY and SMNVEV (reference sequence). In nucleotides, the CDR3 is TGTGCCAGCTCCGGGACACCCAATGAAAAACTGTTTTTT. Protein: CASSGTPNEKLFF.

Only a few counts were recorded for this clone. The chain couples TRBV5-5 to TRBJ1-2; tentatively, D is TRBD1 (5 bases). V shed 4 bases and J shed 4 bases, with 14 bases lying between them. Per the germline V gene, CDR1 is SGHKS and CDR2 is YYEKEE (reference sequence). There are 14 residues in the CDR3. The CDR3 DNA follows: TGTGCCAGCAGCGACACCGCCGGGGGCTATGGCTACACCTTC. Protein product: CASSDTAGGYGYTF.